The rows below give T cell receptor beta chains drawn from one sample of a study of identical twins. TCRdb redid the calling of the 5' RACE reads with MiXCR, one entry per CDR3 protein. The table records 420,000 or so distinct CDR3 sequences, less than 20% of them present only once. Sequencing input: naive T cells sorted from blood. The receptor set was obtained from a man in his fifties or sixties in good health. The CDR3 runs from the conserved cysteine through the conserved F or W. Fields, in order: J gene, V gene, CDR3 protein.

>TRBJ2-3|TRBV10-3
CAIKGESTDTQYF
>TRBJ2-3|TRBV3-1
CASSQVIPRGTDTQYF
>TRBJ1-6|TRBV25-1
CASSSRTGRPLHF
>TRBJ2-6|TRBV14
CASSRGVYGSGANVLTF
>TRBJ2-7|TRBV5-1
CASRPTGRPYEQYF
>TRBJ2-1|TRBV6-2/TRBV6-3
CASSYFTGAEQFF
>TRBJ2-5|TRBV12-3/TRBV12-4
CASSLEVRETQYF
>TRBJ2-2|TRBV4-1
CASSLGIAISTGELFF
>TRBJ2-3|TRBV5-6
CASSPKTGASTDTQYF
>TRBJ2-1|TRBV15
CATSRVATSSYNEQFF
>TRBJ1-2|TRBV28
CASRMTGGYGYTF
>TRBJ1-1|TRBV28
CASRTPTGTGRGAFF
>TRBJ2-7|TRBV7-9
CASSIEVHYEQYF
>TRBJ1-2|TRBV27
CASSLNTGASYGYTF
>TRBJ2-7|TRBV12-3/TRBV12-4
CASSSTSTEQYF
>TRBJ1-2|TRBV24-1
CATSDQATGGGGYTF
>TRBJ1-1|TRBV6-1
CASRLGTGATEAFF
>TRBJ2-5|TRBV12-3/TRBV12-4
CASSGPLGETQYF
>TRBJ2-1|TRBV20-1
CSAPSLRDSYNEQFF
>TRBJ2-7|TRBV7-2
CASSPSGTRIYEQYF
>TRBJ2-7|TRBV12-3/TRBV12-4
CASSETPGQGPYEQYF
>TRBJ1-5|TRBV10-3
CARGWSQHF
>TRBJ2-1|TRBV5-1
CASSFASGGRNNEQFF
>TRBJ2-5|TRBV20-1
CSARRGIKETQYF
>TRBJ1-2|TRBV20-1
CSARDRRSYGYTF
>TRBJ2-1|TRBV21-1
CASFGTSYNEQFF
>TRBJ2-5|TRBV27
CASRSHRGGQETQYF
>TRBJ2-7|TRBV5-5
CASSFLHTGGPYEQYF
>TRBJ1-4|TRBV6-1
CASSDRGTANEKLFF
>TRBJ2-4|TRBV5-5
CASSPDGLAKNIQYF
>TRBJ1-2|TRBV7-8
CASSLGTGAVYGYTF
>TRBJ2-5|TRBV7-2
CASSTNGLSGETQYF
>TRBJ2-5|TRBV10-3
CATGQGRDETQYF
>TRBJ1-5|TRBV4-2
CASGQGNQPQHF
>TRBJ1-6|TRBV2
CASSLRTGQNSPLHF
>TRBJ2-3|TRBV7-9
CASSPSDWAGGTDTQYF
>TRBJ2-7|TRBV5-1
CASSLISVPSSYEQYF
>TRBJ2-5|TRBV4-2
CASSSGGEGRETQYF
>TRBJ1-6|TRBV27
CASSHYTGVYNSPLHF
>TRBJ2-1|TRBV20-1
CSAQPGLAGRNNEQFF
>TRBJ1-5|TRBV27
CASSRQSNQPQHF
>TRBJ2-1|TRBV29-1
CSVRAPGQGASRLRVSEQFF
>TRBJ2-7|TRBV27
CASSLSMSYRGATYEQYF
>TRBJ2-3|TRBV5-1
CASRVAGGSTDTQYF
>TRBJ2-5|TRBV24-1
CATSERGVQETQYF
>TRBJ2-1|TRBV20-1
CSARTSGSGSYNEQFF
>TRBJ2-1|TRBV9
CASSVAPGAAFYNEQFF
>TRBJ2-3|TRBV5-1
CASSPGLAGLTQYF
>TRBJ2-2|TRBV4-1
CASSQDGGSRATNTGELFF
>TRBJ2-3|TRBV20-1
CSASRGILTDTQYF
>TRBJ1-6|TRBV6-1
CASSEFLDNSPLHF
>TRBJ2-3|TRBV5-6
CASSPSSGRPTDTQYF
>TRBJ2-3|TRBV28
CASSLGSGGNTDTQYF